This entry is about one T cell receptor (beta chain). This sample is drawn from a study of T cell repertoires in cytomegalovirus infection. TCRdb processed the reads anew with MiXCR; each CDR3 protein has one entry. The sample consists of 290,000 or so distinct CDR3 sequences, over 20% of them appearing once. The length of the CDR3 is 14 residues. Germline V CDR1 and CDR2: SEHNR, FQNEAQ (reference sequence). The V gene end was trimmed by 5 bases and the J gene end by 2 bases; junction bases not matched to a gene: 4. This receptor was taken from a human donor in good health (CMV status not recorded). Some clones in this sample may be carry-over from other donors' samples. This chain links TRBV7-9 with TRBJ1-2; the match to TRBD1 covers 8 bases. Sequences were obtained from PBMCs. The CDR3 here is CASSHRTGNYGYTF. DNA of the CDR3: TGTGCCAGCAGCCATCGGACAGGGAACTATGGCTACACCTTC.